This TCR beta chain was retrieved from a study of blood T cell repertoires in COVID-19. Libraries were prepared by immunoSEQ multiplex PCR; TCRdb keeps only in-frame clonotypes and omits some of them. The table includes roughly 150,000 clones, 85% to 90% detected once. The germline V gene has CDR1 SGHAT and CDR2 FQNNGV. The CDR3 loop spans 19 amino acids. V was trimmed by 2 bases and J by 5 bases, leaving 27 bases between them. The rearrangement uses TRBV11-2 and TRBJ2-5; D possibly corresponds to TRBD1 (6 bases). The sequenced material came from peripheral blood. The clonotype originates from a woman of 80 years or more with acute or convalescent COVID-19. The DNA of the CDR3 is TGTGCCAGCAGCTTAATGAGTCGGTTGGGGGCGCGATATAGGGAGACCCAGTACTTC. It yields the protein CASSLMSRLGARYRETQYF.